Listed here are 21 T cell receptor beta chains from one sample, sequenced in a study of neoadjuvant anti-PD-1 for oral cavity cancer. The method was immunoSEQ multiplex PCR; TCRdb's version includes in-frame clones alone and lacks a portion of them. In the table there are 11,000 to 15,000 clones, roughly 70% of which are singletons. Time point: after neoadjuvant nivolumab, at surgical resection. The source was PBMCs, collected after nivolumab (anti-PD-1) treatment. The receptors derive from a person aged 35-79 years with oral cavity squamous cell carcinoma.

This clone was recorded only once. This chain uses TRBV6-6 with TRBJ2-2, with a tentative D call TRBD2 (5 bases). The CDR3 has 13 amino acids. From germline, CDR1 is MNHNY and CDR2 SVGAGI (reference sequence). V was pared by 5 bases and J by 4 bases, with 8 bases between. The CDR3 protein is CASSTDFTGELFF. In DNA, the CDR3 is TGTGCCAGCAGTACGGACTTCACCGGGGAGCTGTTTTTT.

The genes are TRBV5-1 and TRBJ1-1; no firm D call. The CDR3 is made up of 18 amino acids. CDR1 and CDR2 (germline): SGHRS, YFSETQ. Trimming removed 0 bases at V and 5 bases at J, with 23 bases between. Here the CDR3 DNA reads TGCGCCAGCAGCTTGGCCCCGCCCTTAGTCCCCCGGCGGACTGAAGCTTTCTTT. This translates into CASSLAPPLVPRRTEAFF.

CDR3 residues: CASSLGQGAQPQHF. The CDR3 DNA reads as TGTGCCAGCAGCTTAGGACAGGGGGCTCAGCCCCAGCATTTT. The chain links TRBV11-2 to TRBJ1-5, with TRBD1 identical over 10 bases. The CDR3 loop spans 14 amino acids. CDR1 SGHAT and CDR2 FQNNGV come from the germline V gene. Trimming cost V 1 base and J 6 bases; bases outside gene matches: 0.

This clone is a singleton in its sample. The chain employs TRBV6-1 and TRBJ1-1; D might be TRBD1 (6 bases). Germline CDR1 MNHNS, CDR2 SASEGT. The CDR3 covers 14 residues. V was pared by 7 bases and J by 7 bases, with 19 bases between. For the CDR3, the DNA is TGTGCCAGCATTCCAAAGTGGACAGCCCTTGAAGCTTTCTTT. Protein: CASIPKWTALEAFF.

This clone was recorded once. The V call is TRBV30, the J call TRBJ2-7, with TRBD2 as a possible D gene (5 bases). V dropped 2 bases and J dropped 6 bases, with 17 bases sitting between them. Germline-derived CDR1 and CDR2 are GTSNPN and SVGIG (reference sequence). This CDR3 spans 14 amino acids. In nucleotides, the CDR3 is TGTGCCTGGAGTCGACTGAGGACTGGACTCGAGCAGTACTTC. Translation: CAWSRLRTGLEQYF.

This chain joins TRBV7-9 and TRBJ2-7; 7 bases are a match to TRBD1. Trimming at V came to 3 bases and at J to 0 bases, leaving 17 bases not matched to a gene. This CDR3 spans 19 amino acids. The germline V gene encodes CDR1 SEHNR and CDR2 FQNEAQ (reference sequence). CDR3 region: CASSFYFTWDSQSSYEQYF. As DNA, the CDR3 is TGTGCCAGCAGCTTCTACTTTACCTGGGACAGCCAGAGCTCCTACGAGCAGTACTTC.

The chain has TRBV2 and TRBJ1-3; 8 bases align to TRBD1. This CDR3 is built from 12 residues. Germline V gives CDR1 SNHLY, CDR2 FYNNEI. Trimming cost V 11 bases and J 2 bases; bases outside gene matches: 2. The CDR3 here is CAWTGTGNTIYF. CDR3 in DNA: TGTGCCTGGACAGGGACTGGAAACACCATATATTTT.

The CDR3 protein is CASSSPPHLLFGQFF. The DNA for the CDR3 is TGTGCCAGCAGCTCGCCCCCCCATTTGTTGTTTGGGCAGTTCTTC. This chain joins TRBV7-9 and TRBJ2-1; no definite D call. The CDR3 loop spans 15 amino acids. V dropped 4 bases and J dropped 12 bases, with 22 bases sitting between them. Looked up from germline, CDR1 is SEHNR and CDR2 is FQNEAQ (reference sequence).

The chain has TRBV27 and TRBJ1-5; perhaps TRBD1 as D (5 bases). CDR1 and CDR2 from the germline V gene are MNHEY and SMNVEV (reference sequence). The V end lost 6 bases, the J end lost 3 bases, and 12 bases lay between the germline ends. The CDR3 is made up of 14 amino acids. The CDR3 nucleotides are TGTGCCAGCAGACCCCGACAGTCCAATCAGCCCCAGCATTTT. Protein: CASRPRQSNQPQHF.

The CDR3 region is CASSSFSGTSVTNEQFF. CDR3 nucleotides: TGTGCCAGCAGCTCCTTCTCCGGGACTAGCGTTACGAATGAGCAGTTCTTC. The rearrangement links TRBV11-2 to TRBJ2-1; 10 bases fit TRBD2. The CDR3 is made up of 17 amino acids. The germline gives CDR1 SGHAT, CDR2 FQNNGV. With 4 bases clipped from V and 7 bases from J, the junction kept 13 bases outside the gene matches.

The chain carries TRBV14 and TRBJ2-3; 13 bases map to TRBD2. The CDR3 spans 15 residues. Germline CDR1 and CDR2: SGHDN and FVKESK. The ends lost 4 bases at V and 4 bases at J; junction bases unmatched: 2. As DNA, the CDR3 is TGTGCCAGCAGCCGAGGACTAGCGGGAGCAGATACGCAGTATTTT. Amino acids: CASSRGLAGADTQYF.

This clone was observed once. The chain employs TRBV19 and TRBJ2-5; D tentatively fits TRBD1 or TRBD2 (5 bases each). V lost 6 bases and J 4 bases, leaving 27 bases between the germline ends. This CDR3 spans 18 amino acids. Germline loops: CDR1 LNHDA, CDR2 SQIVND (reference sequence). The CDR3 here is CASSKRGRLGDRAETQYF. The DNA of the CDR3 is TGTGCCAGTAGCAAAAGGGGCCGTTTAGGGGACCGGGCAGAGACCCAGTACTTC.

This CDR3 reads CASRQPGLTNEQFF. Here the CDR3 DNA reads TGTGCCAGCAGGCAACCGGGACTTACGAATGAGCAGTTCTTC. V and J are TRBV2 and TRBJ2-1; possibly TRBD2 for D (6 bases). Trimming left V 6 bases short and J 7 bases short, with 16 bases between. Looked up from germline, CDR1 is SNHLY and CDR2 is FYNNEI. The CDR3 runs 14 residues. Full variable domain (outside the CDR3, taken from reference TRBV2 and TRBJ2-1): EPEVTQTPSHQVTQMGQEVILRCVPISNHLYFYWYRQILGQKVEFLVSFYNNEISEKSEIFDDQFSVERPDGSNFTLKIRSTKLEDSAMYFCASRQPGLTNEQFFGPGTRLTVL.

The chain carries TRBV5-1 and TRBJ2-3, with TRBD2 matching over 9 bases. Trimming at V came to 5 bases and at J to 5 bases, leaving 3 bases not matched to a gene. The CDR3 length is 13 residues. Per the germline V gene, CDR1 is SGHRS and CDR2 is YFSETQ. For the CDR3, the DNA is TGCGCCAGCAGGCGGACTAGCGAAGATACGCAGTATTTT. This sequence encodes CASRRTSEDTQYF.

This chain joins TRBV5-1 and TRBJ2-1, with TRBD2 matching 10 bases. Germline CDR1 and CDR2: SGHRS and YFSETQ. The CDR3 has 18 amino acids. V lost 0 bases and J lost 0; bases outside the gene matches: 6. As DNA, the CDR3 is TGCGCCAGCAGCTTGGCCGGGACTAGCGAGAGCTCCTACAATGAGCAGTTCTTC. Its protein product is CASSLAGTSESSYNEQFF.

The chain joins TRBV6-5 to TRBJ2-3, with 9 positions matching TRBD1. The CDR3 is 14 residues long. Germline CDR1 is MNHEY and CDR2 is SVGAGI. With V trimmed by 6 bases and J by 3 bases, 4 bases remained unmatched. The CDR3 DNA reads as TGTGCCAGCAGACAGGGGGCTGGGACAGATACGCAGTATTTT. This translates into CASRQGAGTDTQYF.

J is TRBJ1-1 and V is TRBV2; no clear D gene. The CDR3 sequence is 15 residues long. Germline CDR1 SNHLY, CDR2 FYNNEI. V was shortened by 4 bases and J by 3 bases, with 15 bases between the two germline ends. The CDR3 nucleotides are TGTGCCAGCAGTGTTAGCGGGTCTGGGGACACTGAAGCTTTCTTT. Its protein is CASSVSGSGDTEAFF. The whole variable domain, filled in from reference TRBV2 and TRBJ1-1, reads EPEVTQTPSHQVTQMGQEVILRCVPISNHLYFYWYRQILGQKVEFLVSFYNNEISEKSEIFDDQFSVERPDGSNFTLKIRSTKLEDSAMYFCASSVSGSGDTEAFFGQGTRLTVV.

The chain couples TRBV29-1 to TRBJ1-1, with 10 bases identical to TRBD1. V gave up 6 bases and J gave up 4 bases; unmatched junction bases: 8. CDR1 and CDR2 (germline): SQVTM, ANQGSEA. The CDR3 is made up of 14 amino acids. The CDR3 reads CSVPWGQGFTEAFF. The CDR3 DNA reads as TGCAGCGTGCCCTGGGGACAGGGGTTCACTGAAGCTTTCTTT.

The chain is built from TRBV27 and TRBJ1-2; D remains ambiguous. The CDR3 loop spans 15 amino acids. From germline, CDR1 is MNHEY and CDR2 SMNVEV (reference sequence). V was clipped by 5 bases and J by 4 bases, with 17 bases between them. The DNA for the CDR3 is TGTGCCAGCAGTGCAAATACTCAGGTGGTCTATGGCTACACCTTC. It yields the protein CASSANTQVVYGYTF.

This chain connects TRBV28 to TRBJ1-2, with D possibly TRBD1 on 6 matching bases. Germline lookup yields CDR1 MDHEN and CDR2 SYDVKM. This CDR3 spans 14 amino acids. The V end was cut by 7 bases, the J end by 4 bases, with 16 bases between. Written as DNA, the CDR3 is TGTGCCAGCATAGGGGGGGGAAGAGTCTATGGCTACACCTTC. Its translation: CASIGGGRVYGYTF.

Remarks on this clone: The same CDR3 is also encoded by other DNA sequences in this sample. The chain has TRBV5-1 and TRBJ1-1, with no clear D. In germline, CDR1 is SGHRS, CDR2 YFSETQ. The CDR3 length is 13 residues. Trimming left V 1 base short and J 2 bases short, with 6 bases between. The CDR3 DNA reads as TGCGCCAGCAGCTTGTGGGGAAACACTGAAGCTTTCTTT. Translating it yields CASSLWGNTEAFF.